This TCR beta chain came from a study of T cells after yellow fever vaccination. Findings and limits, study-wide: Weaker in magnitude, the secondary response showed a faster peak on day 5 versus 15.

One entry per CDR3 protein, called by TCRdb with MiXCR from the 5' RACE reads. The table lists 60,000 to 85,000 distinct CDR3 sequences, about 6.6% of them singletons, with roughly 35% in the top ten. Germline V gene lookup returns CDR1 MGHDK and CDR2 SYGVNS. CDR3 length: 16 residues. Trimming took 2 bases from V and 2 from J, leaving 10 bases between them. This clonotype was observed a few times. Antigen: not known. The chain is built from TRBV25-1 and TRBJ2-6; a weak D match, TRBD1 (5 bases). The sample consisted of CD8+ T cells sorted from PBMCs, taken about 5 days after the first yellow fever vaccination. The source of this sequence is a man aged 18 to 29 who received the YFV17D yellow fever vaccine. CDR3 DNA sequence: TGTGCCAGCAGTGAAGAGTCCAGGGCTGGGGCCAACGTCCTGACTTTC. It yields the protein CASSEESRAGANVLTF.